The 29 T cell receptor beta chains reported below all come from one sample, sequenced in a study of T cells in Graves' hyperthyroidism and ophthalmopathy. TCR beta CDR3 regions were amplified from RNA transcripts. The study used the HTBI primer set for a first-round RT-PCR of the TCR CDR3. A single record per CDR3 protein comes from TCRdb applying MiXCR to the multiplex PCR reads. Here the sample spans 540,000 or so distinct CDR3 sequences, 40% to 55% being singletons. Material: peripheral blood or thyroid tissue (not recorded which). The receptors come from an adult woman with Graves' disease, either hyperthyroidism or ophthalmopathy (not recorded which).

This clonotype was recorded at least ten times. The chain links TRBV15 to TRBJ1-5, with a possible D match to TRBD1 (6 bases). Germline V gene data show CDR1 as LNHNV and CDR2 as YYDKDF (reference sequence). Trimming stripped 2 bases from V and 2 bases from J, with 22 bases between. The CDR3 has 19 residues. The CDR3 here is CATSRPEAGEGGGNQPQHF. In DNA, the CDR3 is TGTGCCACCAGCAGACCAGAGGCAGGGGAAGGCGGCGGCAATCAGCCCCAGCATTTT.

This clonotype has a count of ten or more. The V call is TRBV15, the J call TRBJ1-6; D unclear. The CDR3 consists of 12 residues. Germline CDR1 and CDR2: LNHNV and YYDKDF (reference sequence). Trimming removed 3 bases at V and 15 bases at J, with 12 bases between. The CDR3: CATSSPGWGLHF. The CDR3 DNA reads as TGTGCCACCAGCAGTCCCGGTTGGGGCCTCCACTTT. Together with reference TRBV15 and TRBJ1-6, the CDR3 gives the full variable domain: DAMVIQNPRYQVTQFGKPVTLSCSQTLNHNVMYWYQQKSSQAPKLLFHYYDKDFNNEADTPDNFQSRRPNTSFCFLDIRSPGLGDTAMYLCATSSPGWGLHFGNGTRLTVT.

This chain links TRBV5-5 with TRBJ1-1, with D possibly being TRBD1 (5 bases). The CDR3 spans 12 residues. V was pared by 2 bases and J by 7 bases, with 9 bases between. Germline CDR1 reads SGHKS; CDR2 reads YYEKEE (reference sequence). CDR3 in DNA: TGTGCCAGCAGCTTAGACACAGGTGAAGCTTTCTTT. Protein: CASSLDTGEAFF.

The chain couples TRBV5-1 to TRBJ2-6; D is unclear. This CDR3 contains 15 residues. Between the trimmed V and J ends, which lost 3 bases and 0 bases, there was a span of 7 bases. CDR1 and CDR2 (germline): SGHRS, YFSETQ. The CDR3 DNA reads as TGCGCCAGCAGCTACACGAACTCTGGGGCCAACGTCCTGACTTTC. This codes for CASSYTNSGANVLTF.

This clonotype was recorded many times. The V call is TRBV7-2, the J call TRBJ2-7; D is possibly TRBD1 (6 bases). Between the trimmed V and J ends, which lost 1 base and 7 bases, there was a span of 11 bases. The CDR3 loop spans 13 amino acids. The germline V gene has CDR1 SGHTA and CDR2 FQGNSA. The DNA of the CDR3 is TGTGCCAGCAGCTTAGGGGGGCCAGGGGAGCAGTACTTC. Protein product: CASSLGGPGEQYF.

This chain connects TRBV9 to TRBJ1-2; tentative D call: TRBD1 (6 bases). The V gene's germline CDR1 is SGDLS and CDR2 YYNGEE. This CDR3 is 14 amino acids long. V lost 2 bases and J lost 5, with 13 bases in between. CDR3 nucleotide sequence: TGTGCCAGCAGCGTTTGGGGGGCCGGATATGGCTACACCTTC. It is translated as CASSVWGAGYGYTF.

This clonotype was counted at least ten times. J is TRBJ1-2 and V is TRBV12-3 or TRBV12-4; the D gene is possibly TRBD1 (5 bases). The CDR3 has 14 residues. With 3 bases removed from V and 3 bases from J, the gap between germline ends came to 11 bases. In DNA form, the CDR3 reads TGTGCCAGCAGTTTCCGGCAGGGCTACTATGGCTACACCTTC. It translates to CASSFRQGYYGYTF.

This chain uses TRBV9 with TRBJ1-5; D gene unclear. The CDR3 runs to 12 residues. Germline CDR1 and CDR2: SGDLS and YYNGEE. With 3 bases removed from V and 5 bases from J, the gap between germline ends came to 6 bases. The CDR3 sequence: CASSAYHQPQHF. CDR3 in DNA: TGTGCCAGCAGCGCCTATCATCAGCCCCAGCATTTT.

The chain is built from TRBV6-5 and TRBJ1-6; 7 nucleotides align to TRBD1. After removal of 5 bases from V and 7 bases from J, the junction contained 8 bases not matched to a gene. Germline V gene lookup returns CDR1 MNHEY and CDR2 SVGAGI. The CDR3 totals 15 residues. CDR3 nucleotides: TGTGCCAGCAGTCTACAGGGGTCGAAGAATTCACCCCTCCACTTT. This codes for CASSLQGSKNSPLHF.

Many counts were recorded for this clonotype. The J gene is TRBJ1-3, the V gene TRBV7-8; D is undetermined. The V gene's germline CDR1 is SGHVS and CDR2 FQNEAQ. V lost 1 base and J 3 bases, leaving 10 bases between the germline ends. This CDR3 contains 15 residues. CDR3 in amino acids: CASSLGRAGGNTIYF. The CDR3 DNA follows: TGTGCCAGCAGCTTAGGAAGGGCGGGTGGAAACACCATATATTTT. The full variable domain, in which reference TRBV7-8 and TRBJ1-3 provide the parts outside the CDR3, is GAGVSQSPRYKVAKRGQDVALRCDPISGHVSLFWYQQALGQGPEFLTYFQNEAQLDKSGLPSDRFFAERPEGSVSTLKIQRTQQEDSAVYLCASSLGRAGGNTIYFGEGSWLTVV.

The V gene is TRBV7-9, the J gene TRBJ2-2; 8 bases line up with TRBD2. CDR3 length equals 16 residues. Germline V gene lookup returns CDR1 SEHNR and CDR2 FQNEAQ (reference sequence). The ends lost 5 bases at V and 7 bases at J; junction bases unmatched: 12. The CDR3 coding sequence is TGTGCCAGCAGCCCGCCGGGGGGGAGGCGCGGCGGGGAGCTGTTTTTT. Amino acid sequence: CASSPPGGRRGGELFF.

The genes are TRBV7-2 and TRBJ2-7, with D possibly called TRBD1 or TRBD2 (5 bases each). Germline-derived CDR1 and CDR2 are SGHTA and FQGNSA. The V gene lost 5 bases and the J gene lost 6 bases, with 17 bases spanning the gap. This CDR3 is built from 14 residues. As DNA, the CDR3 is TGTGCCAGCAGCCCCTCGGGACCCGCCGGCGAGCAGTACTTC. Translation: CASSPSGPAGEQYF.

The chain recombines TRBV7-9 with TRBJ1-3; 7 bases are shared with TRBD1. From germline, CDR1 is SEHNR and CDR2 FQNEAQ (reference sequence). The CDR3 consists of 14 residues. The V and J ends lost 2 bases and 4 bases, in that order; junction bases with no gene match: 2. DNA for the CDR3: TGTGCCAGCAGCTTACCGGGACAGGGAAACACCATATATTTT. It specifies CASSLPGQGNTIYF.

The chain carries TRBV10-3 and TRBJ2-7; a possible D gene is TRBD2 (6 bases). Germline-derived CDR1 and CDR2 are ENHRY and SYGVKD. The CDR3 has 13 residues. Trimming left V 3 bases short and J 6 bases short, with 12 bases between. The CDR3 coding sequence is TGTGCCATCAGTGAATCTGAGGGAGGCGAGCAGTACTTC. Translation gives CAISESEGGEQYF.

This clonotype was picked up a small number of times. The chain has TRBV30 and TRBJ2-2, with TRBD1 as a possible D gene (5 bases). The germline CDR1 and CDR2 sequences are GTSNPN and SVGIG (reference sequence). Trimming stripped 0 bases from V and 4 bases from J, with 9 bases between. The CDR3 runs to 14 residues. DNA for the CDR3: TGTGCCTGGAGTGTAAAGGGGATCACCGGGGAGCTGTTTTTT. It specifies CAWSVKGITGELFF.

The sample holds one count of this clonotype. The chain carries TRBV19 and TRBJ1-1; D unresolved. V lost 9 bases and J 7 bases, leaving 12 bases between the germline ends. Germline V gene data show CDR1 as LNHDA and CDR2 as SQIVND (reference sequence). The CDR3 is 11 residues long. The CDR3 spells CASGRAYEAFF. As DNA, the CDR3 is TGTGCCAGCGGGAGGGCCTATGAAGCTTTCTTT.

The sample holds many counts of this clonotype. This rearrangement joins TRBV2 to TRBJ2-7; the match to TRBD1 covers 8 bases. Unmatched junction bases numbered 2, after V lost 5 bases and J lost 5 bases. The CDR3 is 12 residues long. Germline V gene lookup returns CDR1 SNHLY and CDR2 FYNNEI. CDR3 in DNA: TGTGCCAGCAGTCAGGACAGGGACGAGCAGTACTTC. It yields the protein CASSQDRDEQYF.

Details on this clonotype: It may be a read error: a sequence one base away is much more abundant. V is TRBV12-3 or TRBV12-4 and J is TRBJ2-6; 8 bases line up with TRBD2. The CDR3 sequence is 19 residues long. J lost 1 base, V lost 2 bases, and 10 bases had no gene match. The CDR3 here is CASSLRTSRAPSGANVLTF. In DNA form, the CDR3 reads TGTGCCAGCAGTTTACGGACTAGCAGGGCACCTTCTGGGGCCAACGTCCTGACTTTC.

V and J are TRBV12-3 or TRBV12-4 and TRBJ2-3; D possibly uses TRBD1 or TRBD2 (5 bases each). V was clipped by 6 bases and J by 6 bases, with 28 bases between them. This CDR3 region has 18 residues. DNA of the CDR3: TGTGCCAGCAGCCAACTGGGGGTTGGAGCGAGGGTAGGGGATACGCAGTATTTT. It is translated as CASSQLGVGARVGDTQYF.

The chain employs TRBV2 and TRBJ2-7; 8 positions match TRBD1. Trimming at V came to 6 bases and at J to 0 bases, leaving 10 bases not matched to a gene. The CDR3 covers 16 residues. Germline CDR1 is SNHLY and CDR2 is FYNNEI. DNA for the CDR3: TGTGCCAGCAGGCCCATTGACAGGGGAGACTCCTACGAGCAGTACTTC. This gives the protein CASRPIDRGDSYEQYF.

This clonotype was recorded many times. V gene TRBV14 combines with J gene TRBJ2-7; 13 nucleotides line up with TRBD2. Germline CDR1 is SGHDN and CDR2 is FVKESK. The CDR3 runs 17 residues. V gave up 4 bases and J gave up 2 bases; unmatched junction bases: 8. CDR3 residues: CASSLGTSGDLAYEQYF. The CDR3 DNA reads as TGTGCCAGCAGCCTCGGGACTAGCGGGGACCTGGCCTACGAGCAGTACTTC.

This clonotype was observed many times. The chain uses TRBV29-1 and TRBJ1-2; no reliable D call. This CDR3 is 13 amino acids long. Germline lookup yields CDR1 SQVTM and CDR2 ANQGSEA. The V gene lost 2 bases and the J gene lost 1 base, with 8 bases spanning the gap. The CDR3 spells CSVEPGLNYGYTF. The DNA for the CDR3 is TGCAGCGTTGAACCAGGCCTTAACTATGGCTACACCTTC.

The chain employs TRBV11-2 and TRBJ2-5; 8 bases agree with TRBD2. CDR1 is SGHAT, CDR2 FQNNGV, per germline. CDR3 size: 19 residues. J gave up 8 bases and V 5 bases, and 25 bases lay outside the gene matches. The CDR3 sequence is CASSQDQGLAGAGEATQYF. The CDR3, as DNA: TGTGCCAGCAGCCAAGATCAGGGCTTAGCTGGAGCGGGAGAGGCTACCCAGTACTTC.

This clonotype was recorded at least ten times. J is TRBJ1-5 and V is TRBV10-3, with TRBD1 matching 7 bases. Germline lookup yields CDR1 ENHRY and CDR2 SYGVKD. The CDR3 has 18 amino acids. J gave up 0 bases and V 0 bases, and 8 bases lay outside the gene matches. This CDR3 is CAISESQGEPYSNQPQHF. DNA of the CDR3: TGTGCCATCAGTGAGTCCCAGGGGGAGCCCTATAGCAATCAGCCCCAGCATTTT.

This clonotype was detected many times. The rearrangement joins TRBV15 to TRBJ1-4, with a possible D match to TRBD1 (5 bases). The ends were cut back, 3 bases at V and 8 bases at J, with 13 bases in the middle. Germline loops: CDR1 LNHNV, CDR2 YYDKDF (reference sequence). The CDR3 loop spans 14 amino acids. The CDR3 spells CATSRGGNGEKLFF. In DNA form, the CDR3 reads TGTGCCACCAGCAGGGGGGGGAACGGAGAAAAACTGTTTTTT.

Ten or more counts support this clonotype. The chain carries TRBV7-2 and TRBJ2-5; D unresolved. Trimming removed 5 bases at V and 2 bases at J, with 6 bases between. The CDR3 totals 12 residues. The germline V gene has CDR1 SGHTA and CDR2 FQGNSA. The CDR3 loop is CASSPVQETQYF. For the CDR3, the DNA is TGTGCCAGCAGCCCGGTTCAAGAGACCCAGTACTTC.

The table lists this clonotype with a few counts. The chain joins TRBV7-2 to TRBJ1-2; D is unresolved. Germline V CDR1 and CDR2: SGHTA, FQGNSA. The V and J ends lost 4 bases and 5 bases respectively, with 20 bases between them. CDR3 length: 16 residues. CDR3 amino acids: CASSSIDTVDWYGYTF. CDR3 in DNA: TGTGCCAGCAGCTCCATAGACACCGTGGACTGGTATGGCTACACCTTC.

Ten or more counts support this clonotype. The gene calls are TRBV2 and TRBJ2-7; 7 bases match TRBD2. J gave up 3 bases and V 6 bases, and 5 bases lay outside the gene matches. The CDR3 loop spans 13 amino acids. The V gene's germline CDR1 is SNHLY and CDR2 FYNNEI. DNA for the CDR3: TGTGCCAGCAGACCGGGACTACTCTACGAGCAGTACTTC. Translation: CASRPGLLYEQYF.

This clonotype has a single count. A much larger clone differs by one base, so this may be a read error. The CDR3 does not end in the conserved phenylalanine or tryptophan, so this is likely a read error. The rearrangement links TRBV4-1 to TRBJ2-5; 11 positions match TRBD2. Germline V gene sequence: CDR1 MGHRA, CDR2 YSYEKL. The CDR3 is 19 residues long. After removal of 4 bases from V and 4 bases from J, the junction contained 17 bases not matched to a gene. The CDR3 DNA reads TGCGCCAGCAGCCCTGCCCAGACTAGCGGGAATTCCCGCAGAGAGACCCAGTACCTC. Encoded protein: CASSPAQTSGNSRRETQYL.